Many counts were recorded for the clone carrying this T cell receptor (beta chain). Its antigen is undetermined. The sample is drawn from a study of response to subunit inactivated influenza vaccine. A single record per CDR3 protein comes from TCRdb applying MiXCR to the RT-PCR reads. The sample gives approximately 520,000 distinct CDR3 sequences, around 25% of which show up once; over 1.5% is in the top ten. The CDR3 extends over 15 amino acids. V was pared by 3 bases and J by 4 bases, with 1 base of the junction left unmatched. Study-wide findings and caveats: The authors suggested that every seasonal influenza vaccination recruits few new T cells.

The chain combines TRBV12-3 or TRBV12-4 with TRBJ2-1; 12 nucleotides align to TRBD2. The TCR was taken from a man aged 45-60 years who received an inactivated influenza vaccine. This sample comprised CD4+ T cells sorted from PBMCs, obtained roughly 5 days after vaccination. The CDR3 loop is CASSFGTSGYNEQFF. CDR3 bases: TGTGCCAGCAGTTTTGGGACTAGCGGGTACAATGAGCAGTTCTTC.